Listed below are T cell receptor beta chains from one sample, sequenced in a study of control samples from healthy donors and cancer patients. Measured with immunoSEQ multiplex PCR; TCRdb has only the in-frame clones, and not every one. The sample shows around 94,000 clones, about 90% of them seen only once. Sequenced sample: blood. These receptors all come from a woman aged 18 to 35 in good health. CDR3s include the opening cysteine and the closing phenylalanine or tryptophan. D genes are given only for firm matches. Clone size is stated in some rows and not others, as once, few, many or a class when expanded.

d_gene	v_gene	abundance	j_gene	CDR3aa	CDR3nt
NA	TRBV2	NA	TRBJ1-2	CASSDRGARVTF	TGTGCCAGCAGTGATAGGGGCGCCCGGGTCACCTTC
TRBD1	TRBV19	NA	TRBJ2-5	CASSIYPTFRDSEETQYF	TGTGCCAGTAGTATATACCCCACCTTCCGGGACAGTGAAGAGACCCAGTACTTC
NA	TRBV29-1	NA	TRBJ1-3	CSVNSGNTIYF	TGCAGCGTCAACAGTGGAAACACCATATATTTT
NA	TRBV29-1	NA	TRBJ1-1	CSVAVTSEAFF	TGCAGCGTTGCCGTGACCTCTGAAGCTTTCTTT
NA	TRBV30	NA	TRBJ1-2	CAWKALGSGYTF	TGTGCCTGGAAGGCCTTAGGCTCTGGCTACACCTTC
NA	TRBV12-3/TRBV12-4	NA	TRBJ1-6	CASSLQYNSPLHF	TGTGCCAGCAGTTTACAGTATAATTCACCCCTCCACTTT
NA	TRBV24-1	NA	TRBJ1-6	CATSDGQSHSPLHF	TGTGCCACCAGTGACGGACAGAGCCATTCACCCCTCCACTTT
NA	TRBV21-1	NA	TRBJ2-4	CASSKELAGGCGGAKNIQYF	TGTGCCAGCAGCAAAGAACTAGCGGGGGGGTGCGGAGGAGCCAAAAACATTCAGTACTTC
NA	TRBV5-1	NA	TRBJ1-6	CASSLAPGEYSPLHF	TGCGCCAGCAGCTTGGCGCCGGGAGAATATTCACCCCTCCACTTT
TRBD2	TRBV7-9	NA	TRBJ2-6	CASSPGTSVTGANVLTF	TGTGCCAGCAGTCCAGGGACTAGCGTAACTGGGGCCAACGTCCTGACTTTC
NA	TRBV15	NA	TRBJ1-1	CATTPRRVLLPLNTEAFF	TGTGCCACCACCCCCCGAAGGGTTCTACTCCCACTGAACACTGAAGCTTTCTTT
NA	TRBV28	NA	TRBJ1-2	CASSLPGTLDVWGYTF	TGTGCCAGCAGTTTACCCGGGACACTCGACGTGTGGGGCTACACCTTC
TRBD1	TRBV6-1	NA	TRBJ2-3	CASSEGTGLLSAQYF	TGTGCCAGCAGTGAGGGGACAGGGCTACTGTCCGCGCAGTATTTT
NA	TRBV12-5	NA	TRBJ2-5	CASGRPLSTQYF	TGTGCTAGTGGCAGGCCCTTGTCGACCCAGTACTTC
TRBD2	TRBV6-2/TRBV6-3	NA	TRBJ2-3	CASSYYGTSVTDTQYF	TGTGCCAGCAGTTACTATGGGACTAGCGTCACAGATACGCAGTATTTT
NA	TRBV13	once	TRBJ2-5	CASSLGSGEETQYF	TGTGCCAGCAGCTTAGGGTCAGGCGAAGAGACCCAGTACTTC
TRBD1	TRBV10-3	NA	TRBJ1-1	CAISERQGNTEAFF	TGTGCCATCAGTGAAAGACAGGGGAACACTGAAGCTTTCTTT
TRBD1	TRBV27	NA	TRBJ1-5	CASSSADRRLQPQHF	TGTGCCAGCAGTTCGGCGGACAGGCGCCTTCAGCCCCAGCATTTT
TRBD2	TRBV7-2	NA	TRBJ2-3	CASSLVPLAGARTDTQYF	TGTGCCAGCAGCTTAGTTCCTCTAGCGGGGGCTCGCACAGATACGCAGTATTTT